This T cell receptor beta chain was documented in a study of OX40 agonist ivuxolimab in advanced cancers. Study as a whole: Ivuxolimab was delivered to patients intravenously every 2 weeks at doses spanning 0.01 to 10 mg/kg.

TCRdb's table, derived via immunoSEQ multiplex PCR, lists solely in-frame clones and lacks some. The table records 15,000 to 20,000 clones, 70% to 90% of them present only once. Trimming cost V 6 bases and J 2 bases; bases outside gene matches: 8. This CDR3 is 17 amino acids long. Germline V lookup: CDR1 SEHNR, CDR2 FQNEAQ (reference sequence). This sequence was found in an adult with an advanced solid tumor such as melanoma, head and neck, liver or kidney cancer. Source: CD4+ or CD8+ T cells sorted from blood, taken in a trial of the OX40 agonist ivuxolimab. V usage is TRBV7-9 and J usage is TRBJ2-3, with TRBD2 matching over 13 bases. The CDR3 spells CASRRGLAGDFTDTQYF. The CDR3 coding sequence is TGTGCCAGCAGGCGAGGACTAGCGGGAGACTTCACAGATACGCAGTATTTT.